This T cell receptor beta chain was observed in a study of technical replicates of blood from several donors. The CDR3 is made up of 15 amino acids. Germline V gene sequence: CDR1 SGHRS, CDR2 YFSETQ. V shed 4 bases, J shed 2 bases, and the junction held 4 bases outside the gene matches. TCRdb keeps only in-frame clones here, not all; method: immunoSEQ multiplex PCR. The sample has 65,000 to 95,000 clones, 70% to 90% seen once. The sequenced sample was PBMCs. This clonotype originated in a human donor in good health. Some clones in this sample may be carry-over from other donors' samples. The chain is built from TRBV5-1 and TRBJ2-1; TRBD2 matches at 9 bases. CDR3 sequence reads: CASSERLAAYNEQFF. As DNA, the CDR3 is TGCGCCAGCAGCGAAAGACTAGCGGCCTACAATGAGCAGTTCTTC.